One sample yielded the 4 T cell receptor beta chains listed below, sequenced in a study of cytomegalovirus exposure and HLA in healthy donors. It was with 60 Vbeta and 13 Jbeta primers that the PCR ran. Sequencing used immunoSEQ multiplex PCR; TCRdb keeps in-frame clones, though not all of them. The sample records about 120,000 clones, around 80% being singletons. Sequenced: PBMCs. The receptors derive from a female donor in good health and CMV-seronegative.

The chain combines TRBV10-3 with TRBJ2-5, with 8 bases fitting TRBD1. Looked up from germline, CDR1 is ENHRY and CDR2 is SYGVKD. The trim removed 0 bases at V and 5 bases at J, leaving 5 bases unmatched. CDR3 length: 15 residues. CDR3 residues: CAISESDRVGETQYF. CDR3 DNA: TGTGCCATCAGTGAGTCGGACAGGGTCGGGGAGACCCAGTACTTC.

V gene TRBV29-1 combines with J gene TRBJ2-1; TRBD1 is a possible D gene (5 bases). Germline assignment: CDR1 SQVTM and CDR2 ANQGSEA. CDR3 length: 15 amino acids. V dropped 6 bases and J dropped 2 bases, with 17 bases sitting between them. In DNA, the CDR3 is TGCAGCGTGAGCCTTGGGGCGCTAACCTACAATGAGCAGTTCTTC. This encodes CSVSLGALTYNEQFF.

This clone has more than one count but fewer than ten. In DNA, the CDR3 is TGTGCCAGCAGCTTAGGACAGAATAACTATGGCTACACCTTC. Translating gives CASSLGQNNYGYTF. The chain combines TRBV7-9 with TRBJ1-2; weak D call: TRBD1 (5 bases). Between the trimmed V and J ends, which lost 1 base and 1 base, there was a span of 7 bases. The CDR3 sequence is 14 residues long. CDR1 and CDR2 from the germline V gene are SEHNR and FQNEAQ (reference sequence). The full variable domain, in which reference TRBV7-9 and TRBJ1-2 provide the parts outside the CDR3, is DTGVSQNPRHKITKRGQNVTFRCDPISEHNRLYWYRQTLGQGPEFLTYFQNEAQLEKSRLLSDRFSAERPKGSFSTLEIQRTEQGDSAMYLCASSLGQNNYGYTFGSGTRLTVV.

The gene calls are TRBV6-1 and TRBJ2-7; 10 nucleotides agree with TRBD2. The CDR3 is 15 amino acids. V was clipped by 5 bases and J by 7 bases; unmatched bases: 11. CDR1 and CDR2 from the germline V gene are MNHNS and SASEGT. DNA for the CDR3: TGTGCCAGCAGTTGGACTAGCGGCAATTCCCAGGAGCAGTACTTC. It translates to CASSWTSGNSQEQYF.